This T cell receptor beta chain was captured in a study of shared clonotypes between healthy human individuals (dated by TCRdb to about 2020). For context, the study as a whole: A few men and a couple of women, aged 18 to 49 years, made up the cohort. For each donor, CD4 naive and CD4 memory were each given three plates, CD8 naive was given two plates, and CD8 memory was given one plate. Blood TCR repertoires of a handful of healthy adults were deeply sequenced to estimate repertoire size and the extent of clonotype sharing between individuals. Libraries were prepared and TCR repertoires were sequenced by different laboratories using diverse techniques, in order to increase sequencing depth and limit assay-specific biases. Per donor, leukapheresis produced somewhere between about 0.85 and 10 billion PBMCs.

V and J are trimmed by 4 bases and 9 bases, and the gene matches miss 5 bases of the junction. The CDR3, cysteine through phenylalanine, is 15 amino acids long. Kept here is only the CDR3 DNA, which spans 45 bases and is read in frame from base 1. As encoded in the germline V gene (reference sequence), CDR1 is PRHDT while CDR2 is FYEKMQ. CD8 naive samples consisted of CD45RO-negative cells that were positively selected for CCR7, yielding a CD45RA+CCR7+ population without TemRA cells. The donors were healthy, HIV-negative adults with no recently reported acute infections or vaccinations. Every donor was a Caucasian adult living in Nashville, Tennessee, USA. Blood was obtained by leukapheresis, after which PBMCs were separated by Ficoll-Histopaque density gradient centrifugation and cryopreserved in liquid nitrogen vapor phase. Analytical flow cytometry was used to check the purity and quantity of every magnetically sorted T cell population. Genomic DNA was isolated from every sorted fraction and measured by UV absorbance on a Nanodrop 2000c.

A remark on this clone: Its antigen remains undetermined. No base-level quality is on record; no much larger clone is a single base apart.

On the study overall, not on this receptor specifically: When several donors were compared, the shared fraction of clonotypes was around 5% for naive CD4, 3.5% to 4% for naive CD8, 2.3% for memory CD4, and about 0.36% for memory CD8. Pairwise subsampling indicated that sequencing depth was expected to affect the degree of clonotype sharing among donors. Compared with non-shared clonotypes, the clonotypes found in all four sorted-subset donors had higher generation probabilities. Sampling was restricted to blood, and TCR repertoires in tissue are likely to differ from TCR repertoires in blood. The genetic and exposure-history diversity represented was limited by the small number of donors. Naive subsets generally had larger estimated clonotype richness than memory subsets did. Rarefaction of sorted-subset datasets indicated incomplete sequencing despite the large sequencing depth.

Using the deep immunoSEQ assay, TCR CDR3 regions were amplified from genomic DNA by multiplex PCR. Extracted genomic DNA from each cell subset was distributed evenly across all wells of several immunoSEQ 96-well plates, and each plate was treated as a replicate. Each replicate PCR for sorted subsets received roughly 0.2 ug genomic DNA, equal to tens of thousands of T cell genomes. The purified libraries were quantified using a Qubit 3.0 fluorometer, sized with a Bioanalyzer 2100, and then quantified again using the KAPA Library Quantification kit. A separate single-read 150-cycle Illumina NextSeq 550 flow cell was used to sequence each immunoSEQ 96-well plate. The original methods were these. The immunoSEQ output contained only junctional sequences without quality scores, so filtering could not match that applied to full-length reads. Sequences were annotated with PyIR, a Python wrapper for IgBLAST v1.9, and V/J genes and CDR3 were assigned using IMGT germline references. Reads were removed for weak V/J assignments (E-value above 1e-6), missing CDR3, stop codons, out-of-frame junctions, or ambiguous translated residues. V3J clonotypes were defined as sequences sharing an identical inferred V gene, J gene, and CDR3 amino acid sequence. To compute the percentage overlap between repertoires, the number of shared unique clonotypes was divided by the size of the smaller repertoire. Richness of each repertoire was evaluated using RTK rarefaction, the Chao1 estimator, and Recon v2.1 estimates of unobserved clonotypes. For all TCRbeta clonotypes obtained by the gDNA method from a handful of donors, generation probabilities were computed with OLGA. Imported from immuneACCESS, the table was reduced by TCRdb to in-frame sequences with V and J called. These copies leave out some clones; in studies compared against another copy, an unresolved V gene accounts for under half, and the cause of the remainder is not known. V, J and clone size were drawn from that table, and D and trimming were deduced from the DNA. The sample table contains 1.5 million to 2.5 million clones; only one count was recorded for less than 95% of them. The ten largest make up 1% to 1.5% of the sample.

The receptor's source is a man aged 18-30 years in good health. The sequenced sample consisted of naive CD8+ T cells sorted from blood. Per the publication, the cell subset or site label means: CD45RA+CCR7+. The rearranged chain carries TRBV13 and TRBJ2-1, and 14 junction bases match TRBD2. The CDR3 reads CASSSTSGRVGEQFF. The nucleotide sequence is given as TGTGCCAGCAGCTCGACTAGCGGGAGGGTTGGTGAGCAGTTCTTC.